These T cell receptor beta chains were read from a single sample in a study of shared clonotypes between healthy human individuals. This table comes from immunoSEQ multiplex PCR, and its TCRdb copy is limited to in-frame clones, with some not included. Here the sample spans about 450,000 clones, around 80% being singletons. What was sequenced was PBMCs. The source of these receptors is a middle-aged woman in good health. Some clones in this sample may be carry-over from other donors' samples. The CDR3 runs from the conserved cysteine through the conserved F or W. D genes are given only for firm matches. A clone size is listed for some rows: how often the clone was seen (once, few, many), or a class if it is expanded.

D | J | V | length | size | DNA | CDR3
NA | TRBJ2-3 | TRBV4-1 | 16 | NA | TGCGCCAGCAGCCGTTTGGCCCCCCTGGGCACAGATACGCAGTATTTT | CASSRLAPLGTDTQYF
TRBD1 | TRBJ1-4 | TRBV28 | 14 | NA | TGTGCCAGCAGTGGCGACAGGGTTAATGAAAAACTGTTTTTT | CASSGDRVNEKLFF
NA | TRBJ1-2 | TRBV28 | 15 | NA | TGTGCCAGCAGTTTAGCCTCAGTGCCCAACTATGGCTACACCTTC | CASSLASVPNYGYTF
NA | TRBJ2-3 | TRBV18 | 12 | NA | TGTGCCAGCTCGCCTGAATTAGATACGCAGTATTTT | CASSPELDTQYF
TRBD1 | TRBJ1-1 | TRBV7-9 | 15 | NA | TGTGCCAGCAGCTCCCTGGACAGGGGAGGAACTGAAGCTTTCTTT | CASSSLDRGGTEAFF
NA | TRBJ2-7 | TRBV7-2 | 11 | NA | TGTGCCAGCAGCTTTAGAATCGAGCAGTACTTC | CASSFRIEQYF
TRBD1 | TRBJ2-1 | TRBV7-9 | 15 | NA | TGTGCCAGCAGCTTTACGGGATCAGGGGGAATTGAGCAGTTCTTC | CASSFTGSGGIEQFF
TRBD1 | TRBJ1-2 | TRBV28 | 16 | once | TGTGCCAGCAGTCCCAACCCGGGACAGGGGGCCTATGGCTACACCTTC | CASSPNPGQGAYGYTF
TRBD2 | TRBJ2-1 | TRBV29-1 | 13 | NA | TGCAGCGTAGAAAGCGGGAGGGGCAATGAGCAGTTCTTC | CSVESGRGNEQFF
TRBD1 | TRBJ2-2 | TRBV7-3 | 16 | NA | TGTGCCAGCAGCCCGTCGGGACAGGGAGGAACCGGGGAGCTGTTTTTT | CASSPSGQGGTGELFF
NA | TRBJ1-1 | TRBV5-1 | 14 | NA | TGCGCCAGCAGCTCAACAGTTCTTCGCACTGAAGCTTTCTTT | CASSSTVLRTEAFF
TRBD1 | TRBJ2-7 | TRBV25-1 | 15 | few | TGTGCCAGCAGTGAGTTCGGGACAGGTGACTACGAGCAGTACTTC | CASSEFGTGDYEQYF
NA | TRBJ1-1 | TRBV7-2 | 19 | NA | TGTGCCAGCAGCTTAGCCCCGATAATAAGACGGACGTGGGACACTGAAGCTTTCTTT | CASSLAPIIRRTWDTEAFF
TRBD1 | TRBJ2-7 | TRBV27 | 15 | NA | TGTGCCAGCAGTACAACCGGGACAGTAAGCTACGAGCAGTACTTC | CASSTTGTVSYEQYF